Each of the 31 T cell receptor beta chains below was sequenced from the same sample in a study of regulatory T cells in long-lasting Graves disease. Arm-PCR with iRepertoire HTBI primers amplified the CDR3 regions for these TCR beta libraries. TCRdb passed the multiplex PCR reads through MiXCR, listing each CDR3 protein once. The sample comprises approximately 380,000 distinct CDR3 sequences, more than 20% of which are singletons, and 20% to 25% rests with the top ten. Time point denoted: persistent/refractory GD, antithyroid drugs over 5 years with positive TRAb. PBMC RNA served as the TCR library source. The material sequenced was peripheral blood mononuclear cells (PBMCs), taken when the disease was refractory, from a patient treated with antithyroid drugs. The receptors originated from a female donor with Graves disease.

A few counts support this clonotype. This chain links TRBV28 with TRBJ2-4, with D possibly being TRBD1 (6 bases). The CDR3 length is 14 residues. V shed 11 bases and J shed 1 base, with 15 bases lying between them. Germline V gene lookup returns CDR1 MDHEN and CDR2 SYDVKM. CDR3 sequence reads: CAHAPGDAKNIQYF. The CDR3 nucleotides read TGTGCCCACGCCCCAGGGGATGCCAAAAACATTCAGTACTTC.

V gene TRBV14 combines with J gene TRBJ1-2; D is undetermined. Trimming cost V 1 base and J 8 bases, with 11 bases left between them. The germline V gene encodes CDR1 SGHDN and CDR2 FVKESK. CDR3 length: 13 residues. CDR3 region: CASSQVPYGGYTF. In DNA, the CDR3 is TGTGCCAGCAGCCAAGTACCGTACGGAGGCTACACCTTC.

This clonotype has a single count. The chain has TRBV12-5 and TRBJ2-1, with D maybe TRBD2 (5 bases). Trimming took off 3 bases at V and 9 bases at J, with 15 bases between the two ends. Germline lookup yields CDR1 LGHNT and CDR2 FRNRAP. This CDR3 comprises 14 residues. The chain's CDR3 is CASGLTRVRGEQFF. In nucleotides, the CDR3 is TGTGCTAGTGGTTTAACTAGAGTTAGAGGTGAGCAGTTCTTC.

Many counts were recorded for this clonotype. V and J are TRBV12-3 or TRBV12-4 and TRBJ2-7; D is ambiguous. CDR3 length: 14 residues. With 4 bases removed from V and 5 bases from J, the gap between germline ends came to 15 bases. The CDR3 reads CASSSYDEAHEQYF. The CDR3 nucleotides read TGTGCCAGCAGTTCCTATGATGAAGCACACGAGCAGTACTTC.

Many counts were recorded for this clonotype. The rearrangement joins TRBV28 to TRBJ2-4; D is perhaps TRBD1 (6 bases). This CDR3 comprises 12 residues. Deletions cut 7 bases from V and 4 bases from J, with 8 bases between. Germline CDR1 MDHEN, CDR2 SYDVKM. This CDR3 reads CASNDRKNIQYF. As DNA, the CDR3 is TGTGCCAGCAACGACAGGAAAAACATTCAGTACTTC. Complete variable domain (other parts from reference TRBV28 and TRBJ2-4): DVKVTQSSRYLVKRTGEKVFLECVQDMDHENMFWYRQDPGLGLRLIYFSYDVKMKEKGDIPEGYSVSREKKERFSLILESASTNQTSMYLCASNDRKNIQYFGAGTRLSVL.

This clonotype has ten or more counts. This chain links TRBV6-1 with TRBJ1-5; D might be TRBD1 (5 bases). The ends were cut back, 5 bases at V and 1 base at J, with 18 bases in the middle. Germline V gives CDR1 MNHNS, CDR2 SASEGT. The CDR3 length is 17 residues. This CDR3 is CASSPRGGGGSNQPQHF. CDR3 DNA: TGTGCCAGCAGTCCCCGTGGGGGAGGCGGGAGCAATCAGCCCCAGCATTTT.

This clonotype showed up just a few times. This chain uses TRBV20-1 with TRBJ2-7; D gene unclear. The CDR3 extends over 10 amino acids. V was pared by 5 bases and J by 3 bases, with 5 bases between. The V gene's germline CDR1 is DFQATT and CDR2 SNEGSKA (reference sequence). CDR3 nucleotides: TGCAGTGCTGGGTTCTACGAGCAGTACTTC. Its protein product is CSAGFYEQYF.

This clonotype occurred many times. V is TRBV20-1 and J is TRBJ2-4; TRBD2 matches 7 bases. Germline V gene data show CDR1 as DFQATT and CDR2 as SNEGSKA (reference sequence). V lost 7 bases and J lost 8; bases outside the gene matches: 5. The CDR3 totals 11 residues. The DNA of the CDR3 is TGCAGTGGGGAGGGTAGGGACATTCAGTACTTC. This sequence encodes CSGEGRDIQYF.

This clonotype was seen at least ten times. This chain joins TRBV24-1 and TRBJ1-1; perhaps TRBD1 as D (5 bases). The CDR3 is 15 amino acids. Germline loops: CDR1 KGHDR, CDR2 SFDVKD. Trimming cost V 9 bases and J 1 base, with 17 bases left between them. The CDR3 DNA follows: TGTGCCACCCCTGGGGCAGACAAAAAGAACACTGAAGCTTTCTTT. Protein product: CATPGADKKNTEAFF.

This clonotype was recorded a few times. The J gene is TRBJ2-7, the V gene TRBV29-1; no definite D call. CDR1 is SQVTM and CDR2 is ANQGSEA in the germline V gene. CDR3 length: 11 residues. As DNA, the CDR3 is TGCAGGGCGAGGTTCTCCTACGAGCAGTACTTC. It specifies CRARFSYEQYF.

The chain combines TRBV20-1 with TRBJ1-4, with TRBD1 as a possible D gene (5 bases). Trimming stripped 6 bases from V and 5 bases from J, with 16 bases between. This CDR3 has 14 amino acids. Germline loops: CDR1 DFQATT, CDR2 SNEGSKA (reference sequence). CDR3 nucleotide sequence: TGCAGTGCCCCGATGGGCAGGGCAAATGAAAAACTGTTTTTT. Translating gives CSAPMGRANEKLFF.

V gene TRBV29-1 combines with J gene TRBJ1-5, with 7 bases fitting TRBD1. The V gene end was trimmed by 4 bases and the J gene end by 5 bases; junction bases not matched to a gene: 2. The CDR3 totals 12 residues. Germline-derived CDR1 and CDR2 are SQVTM and ANQGSEA. The CDR3 reads CSVGDSHQPQHF. As DNA, the CDR3 is TGCAGCGTTGGGGACAGCCATCAGCCCCAGCATTTT.

V is TRBV2 and J is TRBJ1-1, with D possibly TRBD1 on 5 matching bases. Per germline, CDR1 SNHLY and CDR2 FYNNEI. With 6 bases removed from V and 0 bases from J, the gap between germline ends came to 11 bases. This CDR3 is 14 amino acids long. The CDR3 region is CASSTDSVNTEAFF. The CDR3 DNA reads as TGTGCCAGCAGCACTGACAGCGTGAACACTGAAGCTTTCTTT.

This clonotype was recorded many times. The chain links TRBV28 to TRBJ2-7; tentative D call: TRBD2 (6 bases). CDR1 and CDR2 from the germline V gene are MDHEN and SYDVKM. The CDR3 has 15 amino acids. The V end was cut by 6 bases, the J end by 3 bases, with 18 bases between. In nucleotides, the CDR3 is TGTGCCAGCAGAGGTAGCGGTTCACTCTACTACGAGCAGTACTTC. Its translation is CASRGSGSLYYEQYF.

This clonotype appeared many times. This rearrangement joins TRBV6-2 or TRBV6-3 to TRBJ1-1; D is undetermined. The CDR3 totals 16 residues. The V gene lost 3 bases and the J gene lost 5 bases, with 19 bases spanning the gap. The germline gives CDR1 MNHEY, CDR2 SVGEGT. The CDR3 loop reads CASSYASNPTRTEAFF. CDR3 nucleotides: TGTGCCAGCAGTTATGCGTCAAATCCTACTCGAACTGAAGCTTTCTTT.

CDR3 residues: CAWSHRSNRYQPQHF. DNA of the CDR3: TGTGCCTGGAGTCATAGGTCAAATCGATATCAGCCCCAGCATTTT. The V call is TRBV30, the J call TRBJ1-5; no firm D call. The CDR3 spans 15 residues. The V end was cut by 2 bases, the J end by 5 bases, with 16 bases between. Germline values: CDR1 GTSNPN, CDR2 SVGIG (reference sequence).

This clonotype occurred a few times. The chain links TRBV14 to TRBJ1-2, with TRBD1 matching 9 bases. The CDR3 runs 16 residues. Per the germline V gene, CDR1 is SGHDN and CDR2 is FVKESK. V lost 0 bases and J lost 1; bases outside the gene matches: 3. The CDR3 is CASSQDGTGSNYGYTF. In DNA, the CDR3 is TGTGCCAGCAGCCAAGACGGGACAGGGAGTAACTATGGCTACACCTTC. Drawing the rest from reference TRBV14 and TRBJ1-2, the complete variable domain is EAGVTQFPSHSVIEKGQTVTLRCDPISGHDNLYWYRRVMGKEIKFLLHFVKESKQDESGMPNNRFLAERTGGTYSTLKVQPAELEDSGVYFCASSQDGTGSNYGYTFGSGTRLTVV.

In this sample, this clonotype turned up many times. This chain links TRBV20-1 with TRBJ1-1; TRBD1 is a possible D gene (5 bases). The length of the CDR3 is 13 residues. Trimming took off 6 bases at V and 0 bases at J, with 11 bases between the two ends. The germline V gene has CDR1 DFQATT and CDR2 SNEGSKA (reference sequence). CDR3 in DNA: TGCAGTGCCCCCGACAGAATGAACACTGAAGCTTTCTTT. It encodes CSAPDRMNTEAFF.

There are a few counts of this clonotype. The chain employs TRBV9 and TRBJ1-2; 9 positions agree with TRBD1. The CDR3 runs 17 residues. J gave up 4 bases and V 0 bases, and 10 bases lay outside the gene matches. Germline assignment: CDR1 SGDLS and CDR2 YYNGEE. The CDR3 region is CASSVDPRQGVSYGYTF. The CDR3 DNA reads TGTGCCAGCAGCGTAGATCCCAGACAGGGGGTTAGCTATGGCTACACCTTC.

This clonotype has more than one count but fewer than ten. The chain employs TRBV7-8 and TRBJ1-5; D perhaps matches TRBD1 (6 bases). Germline CDR1 is SGHVS and CDR2 is FQNEAQ. Trimming stripped 6 bases from V and 3 bases from J, with 12 bases between. The CDR3 consists of 14 residues. CDR3 sequence: CASSIGGYNQPQHF. CDR3 DNA sequence: TGTGCCAGCAGTATCGGGGGCTACAATCAGCCCCAGCATTTT.

This clonotype was picked up many times. This rearrangement joins TRBV12-3 or TRBV12-4 to TRBJ2-2; weak D call: TRBD2 (6 bases). Trimming removed 6 bases from V and 7 bases from J, with 15 bases in between. The CDR3 sequence is 14 residues long. CDR3 DNA: TGTGCCAGCAGGTTCGGGGGTGAGGGCGGGGAGCTGTTTTTT. Translating it yields CASRFGGEGGELFF.

The count of this clonotype is one. A much larger clone sits a single nucleotide away, making a read error possible. The chain uses TRBV29-1 and TRBJ1-2; D is perhaps TRBD1 (5 bases). V shed 6 bases and J shed 6 bases, with 8 bases lying between them. The CDR3 is made up of 10 amino acids. In germline, CDR1 is SQVTM, CDR2 ANQGSEA. CDR3 sequence: CSVDRDGYTF. Here the CDR3 DNA reads TGCAGCGTAGACAGAGATGGCTACACCTTC.

This clonotype was observed a few times. The chain joins TRBV15 to TRBJ1-1; no firm D call. The CDR3 totals 14 residues. Germline CDR1 is LNHNV and CDR2 is YYDKDF (reference sequence). V lost 0 bases and J lost 0, with 5 bases in between. The CDR3 sequence is CATSRDALNTEAFF. The CDR3 DNA sequence: TGTGCCACCAGCAGAGATGCACTGAACACTGAAGCTTTCTTT.

This clonotype has a count of ten or more. The chain uses TRBV20-1 and TRBJ2-1; either TRBD1 or TRBD2 may fit D (5 bases each). The CDR3 sequence is 13 residues long. V was pared by 3 bases and J by 7 bases, with 13 bases between. CDR1 DFQATT and CDR2 SNEGSKA come from the germline V gene (reference sequence). The CDR3 DNA reads TGCAGTGCTAGTGGGGGTTGGGGGAATGAGCAGTTCTTC. Amino acid sequence: CSASGGWGNEQFF.

This clonotype showed up many times. This chain links TRBV12-3 or TRBV12-4 with TRBJ2-4, with TRBD2 matching over 10 bases. The CDR3 totals 16 residues. V trimming: 1 base; J trimming: 8 bases; junction bases outside the gene matches: 8. Written as DNA, the CDR3 is TGTGCCAGCAGTTTAGAAGCGGGAGGGCCTGGGGACATTCAGTACTTC. Translation gives CASSLEAGGPGDIQYF.

This clonotype showed up many times. The chain combines TRBV3-1 with TRBJ2-5, with 9 bases matching TRBD1. The V segment lost 0 bases and the J segment 5 bases; nucleotides outside the gene matches: 4. This CDR3 comprises 15 residues. The germline V gene has CDR1 LGHDT and CDR2 YNNKEL (reference sequence). The CDR3: CASSQDGTGWETQYF. The CDR3 bases are TGTGCCAGCAGCCAAGACGGGACAGGGTGGGAGACCCAGTACTTC.

This clonotype was recorded a few times. The gene calls are TRBV30 and TRBJ1-2; D is unresolved. There are 12 residues in the CDR3. The germline V gene has CDR1 GTSNPN and CDR2 SVGIG (reference sequence). Trimming shortened V by 5 bases and J by 5 bases, and 12 bases separated the two germline ends. The CDR3 protein is CAWGSEIYGYTF. Here the CDR3 DNA reads TGTGCCTGGGGCTCGGAGATTTATGGCTACACCTTC.

Comment on this clonotype: At one end the junction does not follow the germline gene, possibly because of a read error. The V and J genes are TRBV15 and TRBJ2-5; D might be TRBD1 (6 bases). Germline values: CDR1 LNHNV, CDR2 YYDKDF (reference sequence). This CDR3 is 17 amino acids long. CDR3: CASSRGDGQGYQETQYF. CDR3 DNA: TGTGCCTCCAGCAGGGGCGACGGTCAGGGGTACCAAGAGACCCAGTACTTC.

In this sample, this clonotype turned up a few times. CDR3 DNA sequence: TGTGCCAGTAGTTGGGGCCGAAACACCGGGGAGCTGTTTTTT. Its protein product is CASSWGRNTGELFF. V is TRBV7-8 and J is TRBJ2-2; the D gene is possibly TRBD1 (5 bases). The CDR3 is 14 residues long. V lost 9 bases and J lost 2, with 13 bases in between. The germline gives CDR1 SGHVS, CDR2 FQNEAQ.

For this clonotype: It is likely a read error, because the conserved phenylalanine at the end of the CDR3 is missing. The chain joins TRBV2 to TRBJ2-1, with no clear D. The CDR3 consists of 13 residues. CDR1 SNHLY and CDR2 FYNNEI come from the germline V gene. V lost 4 bases and J lost 5, with 9 bases in between. The CDR3 nucleotides are TGTGCCAGCAGTGGGAGCAACAACAATGAGCAGTTCCTC. Encoded protein: CASSGSNNNEQFL.

CDR3 DNA: TGTGCCTGGAGTAGAGGGGGTATCGCCTACGAGCAGTACTTC. Translated: CAWSRGGIAYEQYF. The chain employs TRBV30 and TRBJ2-7, with TRBD1 as a possible D gene (6 bases). V was cut by 2 bases and J by 2 bases, with 13 bases left in between. Germline CDR1 reads GTSNPN; CDR2 reads SVGIG (reference sequence). CDR3 size: 14 residues.